A selection of T cell receptor beta chains follows, all from one sample in a study of blood T cell repertoires in COVID-19. Here immunoSEQ multiplex PCR was the method, and the copy in TCRdb shows in-frame clones only, minus some. This table has 170,000 or so clones, about 78% appearing once. Sequenced sample: PBMCs or T cells enriched from blood (not recorded which). Every receptor here comes from a woman in her forties or fifties who had recovered from COVID-19. CDR3s include the opening cysteine and the closing phenylalanine or tryptophan. Fields, in order: D gene, V gene, J gene, clone size, CDR3 DNA, CDR3 protein. D genes are given only for firm matches. Part of the rows lack a size; the others show once, few, many or a class for expanded clones.

D gene: .
V gene: TRBV30
J gene: TRBJ1-3
clone size: .
CDR3 DNA: TGTGCCTGGAGGGAGGAGTTTTCTGGAAACACCATATATTTT
CDR3 protein: CAWREEFSGNTIYF

D gene: .
V gene: TRBV28
J gene: TRBJ2-1
clone size: .
CDR3 DNA: TGTGCCAGCAGTCCTCCCCCTGCGAACTACAATGAGCAGTTCTTC
CDR3 protein: CASSPPPANYNEQFF

D gene: .
V gene: TRBV5-1
J gene: TRBJ1-5
clone size: .
CDR3 DNA: TGCGCCAGCAGTTATGGAGGGTCGGGACAGCCCCAGCATTTT
CDR3 protein: CASSYGGSGQPQHF

D gene: .
V gene: TRBV28
J gene: TRBJ2-7
clone size: .
CDR3 DNA: TGTGCCAGCAGTTTAAGCGGCTACGAGCAGTACTTC
CDR3 protein: CASSLSGYEQYF

D gene: TRBD1
V gene: TRBV2
J gene: TRBJ1-4
clone size: .
CDR3 DNA: TGTGCCAGCAGTCCTTTGGACAGGGGGGATGAAAAACTGTTTTTT
CDR3 protein: CASSPLDRGDEKLFF

D gene: TRBD1
V gene: TRBV5-4
J gene: TRBJ2-1
clone size: .
CDR3 DNA: TGTGCCAGCAGCGCCGGACAGGGCAGCTCCTACAATGAGCAGTTCTTC
CDR3 protein: CASSAGQGSSYNEQFF

D gene: TRBD1
V gene: TRBV20-1
J gene: TRBJ1-2
clone size: few
CDR3 DNA: TGCAGTGCTAGTGGAGGACAGGGAAACTATGGCTACACCTTC
CDR3 protein: CSASGGQGNYGYTF

D gene: TRBD2
V gene: TRBV27
J gene: TRBJ2-3
clone size: .
CDR3 DNA: TGTGCCAGCAGTTCCCTGAAGGGACTAGCGGGCACAGATACGCAGTATTTT
CDR3 protein: CASSSLKGLAGTDTQYF

D gene: .
V gene: TRBV10-1
J gene: TRBJ2-5
clone size: .
CDR3 DNA: TGCGCCAGCACCCCAACCGGACACCTCCAAGAGACCCAGTACTTC
CDR3 protein: CASTPTGHLQETQYF

D gene: .
V gene: TRBV28
J gene: TRBJ2-1
clone size: .
CDR3 DNA: TGTGCCAGCAGTTCTTACCTCGACAGACATAACAATGAGCAGTTCTTC
CDR3 protein: CASSSYLDRHNNEQFF

D gene: .
V gene: TRBV5-1
J gene: TRBJ2-7
clone size: .
CDR3 DNA: TGCGCCAGCAGCTTGGAACAGGGTTACGAGCAGTACTTC
CDR3 protein: CASSLEQGYEQYF

D gene: TRBD2
V gene: TRBV6-2/TRBV6-3
J gene: TRBJ2-1
clone size: once
CDR3 DNA: TGTGCCAGCAGTTACTCCCCCGGGAGGGGGTTTGAGCAGTTCTTC
CDR3 protein: CASSYSPGRGFEQFF

D gene: .
V gene: TRBV4-3
J gene: TRBJ2-1
clone size: .
CDR3 DNA: TGCGCCAGCAGCCAAGATCTTCAGCGGAGCTCCTACAATGAGCAGTTCTTC
CDR3 protein: CASSQDLQRSSYNEQFF

D gene: .
V gene: TRBV7-8
J gene: TRBJ2-2
clone size: .
CDR3 DNA: TGTGCCAGCAGCTTAAAATACGGGGAGCTGTTTTTT
CDR3 protein: CASSLKYGELFF

D gene: .
V gene: TRBV3-1/TRBV3-2
J gene: TRBJ1-4
clone size: .
CDR3 DNA: TGTGCCAGCAGCCAGACGTCTGGGGCGTGGGAAAAACTGTTTTTT
CDR3 protein: CASSQTSGAWEKLFF

D gene: TRBD1
V gene: TRBV18
J gene: TRBJ2-5
clone size: .
CDR3 DNA: TGTGCCAGCTCACCACCGGGAGGAGGGACAGGGGGCAGGCAGACCCAGTACTTC
CDR3 protein: CASSPPGGGTGGRQTQYF

D gene: .
V gene: TRBV10-3
J gene: TRBJ2-7
clone size: .
CDR3 DNA: TGTGCCATCAGTGATCCCAGACTGAGTGAGCAGTACTTC
CDR3 protein: CAISDPRLSEQYF

D gene: TRBD1
V gene: TRBV28
J gene: TRBJ1-2
clone size: .
CDR3 DNA: TGTGCCAGCGCCAGGGGGCAGGACTATGGCCACACCTTC
CDR3 protein: CASARGQDYGHTF

D gene: TRBD1
V gene: TRBV5-1
J gene: TRBJ2-1
clone size: once
CDR3 DNA: TGCGCCAGCAGGCAGAACACAGGGGGATTTTCCTACAATGAGCAGTTCTTC
CDR3 protein: CASRQNTGGFSYNEQFF

D gene: TRBD1
V gene: TRBV6-2/TRBV6-3
J gene: TRBJ1-1
clone size: many
CDR3 DNA: TGTGCCAGCAGTTACTCGCAGGGGGCTTTGGGAACTGAAGCTTTCTTT
CDR3 protein: CASSYSQGALGTEAFF

D gene: .
V gene: TRBV10-3
J gene: TRBJ2-7
clone size: .
CDR3 DNA: TGTGCCATCAGTGAGTCGAACGGCCTAGCGACACGTCTCTACGAGCAGTACTTC
CDR3 protein: CAISESNGLATRLYEQYF

D gene: TRBD2
V gene: TRBV11-3
J gene: TRBJ2-3
clone size: .
CDR3 DNA: TGTGCCAGCAGCCAAGCCGGGACTAGCGGGCTCAGCACAGATACGCAGTATTTT
CDR3 protein: CASSQAGTSGLSTDTQYF

D gene: TRBD1
V gene: TRBV19
J gene: TRBJ2-5
clone size: .
CDR3 DNA: TGTGCCAGTAGTATGGGACAGCACAAGGAGACCCAGTACTTC
CDR3 protein: CASSMGQHKETQYF

D gene: .
V gene: TRBV28
J gene: TRBJ1-5
clone size: .
CDR3 DNA: TGTGCCAGCAGTTTTCCGGGTAGTCTCAATCAGCCCCAGCATTTT
CDR3 protein: CASSFPGSLNQPQHF

D gene: TRBD2
V gene: TRBV5-1
J gene: TRBJ2-2
clone size: .
CDR3 DNA: TGCGCCAGCAGCTGGACTAGCGGGAGGGGGGCCGGGGAGCTGTTTTTT
CDR3 protein: CASSWTSGRGAGELFF

D gene: .
V gene: TRBV3-1/TRBV3-2
J gene: TRBJ1-1
clone size: once
CDR3 DNA: TGTGCCAGCAGCCAAGATTCGGGACAAAACACTGAAGCTTTCTTT
CDR3 protein: CASSQDSGQNTEAFF

D gene: TRBD2
V gene: TRBV11-2
J gene: TRBJ2-1
clone size: .
CDR3 DNA: TGTGCCAGCAGTGATACCGGGACTAGCGGGATTCGGCAGTTCTTC
CDR3 protein: CASSDTGTSGIRQFF

D gene: .
V gene: TRBV6-5
J gene: TRBJ2-7
clone size: few
CDR3 DNA: TGTGCCAGCAGGAAGCCCGGGAATAAGCAGTACTTC
CDR3 protein: CASRKPGNKQYF

D gene: .
V gene: TRBV2
J gene: TRBJ1-5
clone size: once
CDR3 DNA: TGTGCCAGCAGTGAAGGTTTGGCAGGAAGGCAGCCCCAGCATTTT
CDR3 protein: CASSEGLAGRQPQHF

D gene: .
V gene: TRBV18
J gene: TRBJ1-1
clone size: few
CDR3 DNA: TGTGCCAGCTCACCACCGGGCCAAGGATACACTGAAGCTTTCTTT
CDR3 protein: CASSPPGQGYTEAFF

D gene: .
V gene: TRBV27
J gene: TRBJ1-6
clone size: .
CDR3 DNA: TGTGCCAGCAGTTTCAGGGGAGATTCACCCCTCCACTTT
CDR3 protein: CASSFRGDSPLHF

D gene: .
V gene: TRBV28
J gene: TRBJ2-1
clone size: .
CDR3 DNA: TGTGCCAGCAGTTTAATAGACAGGACCACTAATGAGCAGTTCTTC
CDR3 protein: CASSLIDRTTNEQFF

D gene: TRBD1
V gene: TRBV3-1/TRBV3-2
J gene: TRBJ1-5
clone size: .
CDR3 DNA: TGTGCCAGCAGCCCACAGGGGGCCCTGGGGAATAGCAATCAGCCCCAGCATTTT
CDR3 protein: CASSPQGALGNSNQPQHF

D gene: TRBD2
V gene: TRBV7-3
J gene: TRBJ2-1
clone size: many
CDR3 DNA: TGTGCCAGCAGCTCCTCCAGCGGGAGGGGGAATGAGCAGTTCTTC
CDR3 protein: CASSSSSGRGNEQFF

D gene: .
V gene: TRBV19
J gene: TRBJ2-1
clone size: .
CDR3 DNA: TGTGCCAGTAGTATAGGGGGGGTCGGGTACAATGAGCAGTTCTTC
CDR3 protein: CASSIGGVGYNEQFF

D gene: .
V gene: TRBV7-9
J gene: TRBJ1-4
clone size: .
CDR3 DNA: TGTGCCAGCAGGGCAGACATAACTAATGAAAAACTGTTTTTT
CDR3 protein: CASRADITNEKLFF

D gene: .
V gene: TRBV7-9
J gene: TRBJ2-2
clone size: .
CDR3 DNA: TGTGCCAGCAGCTTTGCCCAGACGAGGGCCGGGGAGCTGTTTTTT
CDR3 protein: CASSFAQTRAGELFF

D gene: .
V gene: TRBV29-1
J gene: TRBJ2-5
clone size: .
CDR3 DNA: TGCAGTGGGGGGCAAGAGACCCAGTACTTC
CDR3 protein: CSGGQETQYF

D gene: .
V gene: TRBV18
J gene: TRBJ1-5
clone size: .
CDR3 DNA: TGTGCCAGCTCACCAGATGGAGGCAACCAGCCCCAGCATTTT
CDR3 protein: CASSPDGGNQPQHF

D gene: .
V gene: TRBV10-1
J gene: TRBJ1-1
clone size: .
CDR3 DNA: TGCGCCAGCAGTGGCCCTACGGAAGGGGGGAACACTGAAGCTTTCTTT
CDR3 protein: CASSGPTEGGNTEAFF

D gene: .
V gene: TRBV30
J gene: TRBJ2-7
clone size: .
CDR3 DNA: TGTGCCTGGAGTGTGGGTCTAGCGAGACCCCATATCTACGAGCAGTACTTC
CDR3 protein: CAWSVGLARPHIYEQYF

D gene: TRBD1
V gene: TRBV5-1
J gene: TRBJ2-5
clone size: .
CDR3 DNA: TGCGCCAGCAGACGGGGACAGGGGGAAGAGACCCAGTACTTC
CDR3 protein: CASRRGQGEETQYF

D gene: TRBD1
V gene: TRBV7-2
J gene: TRBJ1-5
clone size: .
CDR3 DNA: TGTGCCAGCAGCTCGGGACAGGCCTTTAGCAATCAGCCCCAGCATTTT
CDR3 protein: CASSSGQAFSNQPQHF

D gene: TRBD1
V gene: TRBV4-2
J gene: TRBJ1-4
clone size: .
CDR3 DNA: TGTGCCAGCAGCCAAGTAACCCCCGGGACAGGCAACGAAAAACTGTTTTTT
CDR3 protein: CASSQVTPGTGNEKLFF

D gene: .
V gene: TRBV7-2
J gene: TRBJ2-1
clone size: .
CDR3 DNA: TGTGCCAGCAGCTTACACTACGACAGGTTGAATGAGCAGTTCTTC
CDR3 protein: CASSLHYDRLNEQFF

D gene: TRBD2
V gene: TRBV5-1
J gene: TRBJ2-3
clone size: .
CDR3 DNA: TGCGCCAGCAGCTTGAGGACTAGCGGGACAGATACGCAGTATTTT
CDR3 protein: CASSLRTSGTDTQYF

D gene: .
V gene: TRBV27
J gene: TRBJ2-1
clone size: once
CDR3 DNA: TGTGCCAGCAGTTTAATGAGGGCCTCCTACAATGAGCAGTTCTTC
CDR3 protein: CASSLMRASYNEQFF

D gene: .
V gene: TRBV9
J gene: TRBJ2-7
clone size: .
CDR3 DNA: TGTGCCAGCAGCCAAACTTCCGGGACTCCAGACGAGCAGTACTTC
CDR3 protein: CASSQTSGTPDEQYF